These 15 T cell receptor beta chains were all obtained from the same sample, sequenced in a study of blood T cell repertoires in COVID-19. This table comes from immunoSEQ multiplex PCR, and its TCRdb copy is limited to in-frame clones, with some not included. This sample has tens of thousands of clones, with 65% to 85% found just once. What was sequenced was peripheral blood. The receptors stem from an elderly woman with acute or convalescent COVID-19.

The chain carries TRBV7-9 and TRBJ1-6, with D maybe TRBD1 (5 bases). The length of the CDR3 is 16 residues. Germline V gene lookup returns CDR1 SEHNR and CDR2 FQNEAQ (reference sequence). Trimming took 5 bases from V and 4 from J, leaving 15 bases between them. The CDR3 region has the DNA TGTGCCAGCAGCCCCGGACGGGGGGAATATAATTCACCCCTCCACTTT. Translation: CASSPGRGEYNSPLHF.

The chain carries TRBV29-1 and TRBJ2-3; D is perhaps TRBD2 (6 bases). Germline CDR1 is SQVTM and CDR2 is ANQGSEA. The length of the CDR3 is 14 residues. V was trimmed by 3 bases and J by 2 bases, leaving 12 bases between them. The CDR3 protein is CSVEAGSSTDTQYF. Here the CDR3 DNA reads TGCAGCGTTGAGGCGGGAAGCTCCACAGATACGCAGTATTTT.

The chain couples TRBV13 to TRBJ1-1; no reliable D call. There are 15 residues in the CDR3. The germline V and J ends were trimmed by 1 base and 4 bases, with 13 bases remaining between them. Germline CDR1 and CDR2: PRHDT and FYEKMQ (reference sequence). The CDR3 reads CASSLATGRGTEAFF. The CDR3 DNA reads as TGTGCCAGCAGCTTAGCTACCGGGAGAGGCACTGAAGCTTTCTTT.

This clone was counted a single time. This rearrangement joins TRBV19 to TRBJ1-2; 10 bases are shared with TRBD1. The V and J ends lost 4 bases and 4 bases, in that order; junction bases with no gene match: 6. The CDR3 loop spans 15 amino acids. CDR1 LNHDA and CDR2 SQIVND come from the germline V gene (reference sequence). In DNA form, the CDR3 reads TGTGCCAGTAGTAGTCCGGGACAGGGGCTCTATGGCTACACCTTC. Amino acid sequence: CASSSPGQGLYGYTF.

The chain links TRBV9 to TRBJ2-1, with 7 bases matching TRBD2. Germline V gene data show CDR1 as SGDLS and CDR2 as YYNGEE. The CDR3 has 16 amino acids. Trimming took 0 bases from V and 2 from J; bases not matched to a gene: 5. CDR3 in DNA: TGTGCCAGCAGCGTAGGCGGGAGTGGCACCTACAATGAGCAGTTCTTC. Translated: CASSVGGSGTYNEQFF.

In this sample, this clone turned up once. The rearrangement joins TRBV6-4 to TRBJ2-1, with 8 nucleotides matching TRBD2. This CDR3 contains 15 residues. Germline CDR1 reads MRHNA; CDR2 reads SNTAGT. V trimming: 4 bases; J trimming: 5 bases; junction bases outside the gene matches: 7. DNA for the CDR3: TGTGCCAGCAGTGGGGAGGCGGGGGGCAACAATGAGCAGTTCTTC. Amino acids: CASSGEAGGNNEQFF.

In this sample, this clone turned up once. J is TRBJ2-7 and V is TRBV24-1, with 7 bases that match TRBD2. This CDR3 region has 13 residues. V lost 2 bases and J lost 6; bases outside the gene matches: 3. CDR1 and CDR2 from the germline V gene are KGHDR and SFDVKD. CDR3 coding DNA: TGTGCCACCAGTGATTCCCGCGGGGGCGAGCAGTACTTC. As protein: CATSDSRGGEQYF.

This clone was counted only a few times. V gene TRBV11-3 combines with J gene TRBJ1-1, with 8 positions matching TRBD1. The CDR3 length is 14 residues. Germline lookup yields CDR1 SGHNT and CDR2 YENEEA. V lost 2 bases, J lost 4 bases, and 3 bases stayed unmatched. The CDR3 nucleotides read TGTGCCAGCAGCTTAACAGGGGGGGTCACTGAAGCTTTCTTT. Protein sequence: CASSLTGGVTEAFF.

This rearrangement joins TRBV5-1 to TRBJ2-1; TRBD2 is a possible D gene (5 bases). Trimming removed 4 bases from V and 0 bases from J, with 17 bases in between. This CDR3 comprises 17 residues. The germline V gene has CDR1 SGHRS and CDR2 YFSETQ. The CDR3 DNA sequence: TGCGCCAGCAGCCCGAGGCAGAGCGGAGTCTCCTACAATGAGCAGTTCTTC. Encoded protein: CASSPRQSGVSYNEQFF.

The chain joins TRBV25-1 to TRBJ2-7; D is unclear. Deletions cut 8 bases from V and 2 bases from J, with 13 bases between. The length of the CDR3 is 13 residues. Germline V gene sequence: CDR1 MGHDK, CDR2 SYGVNS. This CDR3 reads CASRLTGAYEQYF. The CDR3 nucleotides are TGTGCCAGCCGGCTGACCGGAGCCTACGAGCAGTACTTC.

This rearrangement joins TRBV5-1 to TRBJ2-7, with 7 bases identical to TRBD1. The CDR3 has 16 amino acids. V lost 0 bases and J lost 4; bases outside the gene matches: 10. Per germline, CDR1 SGHRS and CDR2 YFSETQ. CDR3 sequence: CASSLVTGANLYEQYF. The DNA of the CDR3 is TGCGCCAGCAGCTTGGTCACAGGGGCTAACCTTTACGAGCAGTACTTC. The entire variable domain, with the rest obtained from reference TRBV5-1 and TRBJ2-7, is as follows: KAGVTQTPRYLIKTRGQQVTLSCSPISGHRSVSWYQQTPGQGLQFLFEYFSETQRNKGNFPGRFSGRQFSNSRSEMNVSTLELGDSALYLCASSLVTGANLYEQYFGPGTRLTVT.

The rearrangement links TRBV19 to TRBJ1-1, with 8 positions matching TRBD1. The V and J ends lost 7 bases and 6 bases, in that order; junction bases with no gene match: 7. Germline-derived CDR1 and CDR2 are LNHDA and SQIVND (reference sequence). The CDR3 is 13 amino acids. This CDR3 reads CASKPGQAAEAFF. The CDR3 DNA is TGTGCCAGTAAACCGGGACAGGCGGCTGAAGCTTTCTTT.

In this sample, this clone turned up a few times. The V and J genes are TRBV6-6 and TRBJ2-1, with 9 bases fitting TRBD1. This CDR3 has 15 amino acids. The germline V gene has CDR1 MNHNY and CDR2 SVGAGI (reference sequence). With V trimmed by 1 base and J by 8 bases, 6 bases remained unmatched. CDR3 sequence reads: CASSYLGTGIDEQFF. The CDR3 coding sequence is TGTGCCAGCAGTTACTTAGGGACAGGGATAGATGAGCAGTTCTTC.

The genes are TRBV19 and TRBJ2-7; 13 positions agree with TRBD2. Germline loops: CDR1 LNHDA, CDR2 SQIVND (reference sequence). J gave up 4 bases and V 5 bases, and 5 bases lay outside the gene matches. The length of the CDR3 is 15 residues. The CDR3 is CASSARLAGGYEQYF. CDR3 bases: TGTGCCAGTAGTGCCCGACTAGCGGGAGGATACGAGCAGTACTTC.

A single count supports this clone. V usage is TRBV10-1 and J usage is TRBJ2-7; 7 nucleotides match TRBD1. Germline assignment: CDR1 WNHNN and CDR2 SYGVQD (reference sequence). The V and J ends lost 2 bases and 3 bases, in that order; junction bases with no gene match: 1. CDR3 length equals 13 residues. The CDR3 loop reads CASSENRGYEQYF. The CDR3 bases are TGCGCCAGCAGTGAGAACAGGGGCTACGAGCAGTACTTC.